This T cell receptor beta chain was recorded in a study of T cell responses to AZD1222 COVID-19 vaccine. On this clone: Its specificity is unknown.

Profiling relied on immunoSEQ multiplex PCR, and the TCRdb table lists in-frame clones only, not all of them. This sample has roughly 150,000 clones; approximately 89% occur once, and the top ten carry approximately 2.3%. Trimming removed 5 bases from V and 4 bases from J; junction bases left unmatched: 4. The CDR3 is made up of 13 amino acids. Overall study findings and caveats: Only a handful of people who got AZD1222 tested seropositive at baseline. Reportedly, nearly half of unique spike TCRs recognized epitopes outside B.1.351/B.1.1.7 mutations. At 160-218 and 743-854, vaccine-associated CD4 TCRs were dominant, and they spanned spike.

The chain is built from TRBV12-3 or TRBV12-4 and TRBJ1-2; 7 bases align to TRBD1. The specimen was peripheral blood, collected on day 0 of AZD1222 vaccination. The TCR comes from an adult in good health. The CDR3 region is CASSRDRVYGYTF. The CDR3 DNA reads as TGTGCCAGCAGTCGGGACAGAGTCTATGGCTACACCTTC.